A single sample is the source of the 14 T cell receptor beta chains below, sequenced in a study of shared clonotypes between healthy human individuals. Data came from immunoSEQ multiplex PCR; TCRdb stores just in-frame clones and leaves some out. The table shows about 2.3 million clones, with just over 90% occurring only once. Material for sequencing was naive CD4+ T cells from PBMCs. Subset of the sample: CD45RA+ positively selected. These TCRs come from a man aged 18-30 years in good health. Some clones in this sample may be carry-over from other donors' samples.

The CDR3 region is CASSPEGGNIQYF. In nucleotides, the CDR3 is TGCGCCAGCAGCCCGGAGGGGGGAAACATTCAGTACTTC. The chain employs TRBV5-1 and TRBJ2-4; D may match TRBD1 or TRBD2 (6 bases each). The CDR3 is 13 amino acids. The V gene's germline CDR1 is SGHRS and CDR2 YFSETQ. With 4 bases removed from V and 6 bases from J, the gap between germline ends came to 11 bases.

J is TRBJ1-2 and V is TRBV19; 10 bases fit TRBD1. V gave up 10 bases and J gave up 4 bases; unmatched junction bases: 6. CDR1 and CDR2 from the germline V gene are LNHDA and SQIVND (reference sequence). This CDR3 region has 13 residues. The CDR3 is CAISRTGGYGYTF. CDR3 in DNA: TGTGCCATATCCCGGACAGGGGGCTATGGCTACACCTTC. The variable domain in full, with the rest retrieved from reference TRBV19 and TRBJ1-2, is DGGITQSPKYLFRKEGQNVTLSCEQNLNHDAMYWYRQDPGQGLRLIYYSQIVNDFQKGDIAEGYSVSREKKESFPLTVTSAQKNPTAFYLCAISRTGGYGYTFGSGTRLTVV.

With regard to this clone: The sample has other DNA sequences that encode this CDR3 too. V usage is TRBV29-1 and J usage is TRBJ2-3; D assignment may be TRBD1 or TRBD2 (6 bases each). V was pared by 6 bases and J by 3 bases, with 13 bases between. CDR1 is SQVTM, CDR2 ANQGSEA, per germline. CDR3 length equals 13 residues. In DNA, the CDR3 is TGCAGCGTCGGGGGCAGATCTACAGATACGCAGTATTTT. Protein product: CSVGGRSTDTQYF.

This rearrangement joins TRBV9 to TRBJ2-1, with 8 bases fitting TRBD2. The V gene's germline CDR1 is SGDLS and CDR2 YYNGEE. The junction had 8 bases not matched to a gene; V was cut back by 0 bases and J by 9 bases. CDR3 length equals 15 residues. The CDR3 DNA reads TGTGCCAGCAGCGTAGGGAGCGGGAGTACGTTTGAGCAGTTCTTC. It encodes CASSVGSGSTFEQFF.

The chain joins TRBV28 to TRBJ2-7, with D uncertain. V was trimmed by 2 bases and J by 0 bases, leaving 14 bases between them. The germline V gene has CDR1 MDHEN and CDR2 SYDVKM. The CDR3 has 16 amino acids. In nucleotides, the CDR3 is TGTGCCAGCAGTTTAATGATATCGGCCGGCTCCTACGAGCAGTACTTC. Amino acid sequence: CASSLMISAGSYEQYF.

The chain's CDR3 is CASTPGPVGNTIYF. CDR3 sequence (DNA): TGTGCCAGCACCCCGGGTCCGGTTGGAAACACCATATATTTT. The rearrangement joins TRBV7-6 to TRBJ1-3; D gene ambiguous. This CDR3 has 14 residues. The V gene lost 7 bases and the J gene lost 3 bases, with 13 bases spanning the gap. The V gene's germline CDR1 is SGHVS and CDR2 FNYEAQ.

V and J are TRBV28 and TRBJ2-3; D is unresolved. CDR1 and CDR2 from the germline V gene are MDHEN and SYDVKM. This CDR3 spans 12 amino acids. V gave up 5 bases and J gave up 6 bases, with 9 bases separating them. CDR3 in DNA: TGTGCCAGCAGTCCCCTCTCGGATACGCAGTATTTT. It encodes CASSPLSDTQYF. Full variable domain (outside the CDR3, taken from reference TRBV28 and TRBJ2-3): DVKVTQSSRYLVKRTGEKVFLECVQDMDHENMFWYRQDPGLGLRLIYFSYDVKMKEKGDIPEGYSVSREKKERFSLILESASTNQTSMYLCASSPLSDTQYFGPGTRLTVL.

The chain recombines TRBV30 with TRBJ2-7; 8 positions agree with TRBD2. CDR3 length: 14 amino acids. Germline V gene data show CDR1 as GTSNPN and CDR2 as SVGIG (reference sequence). The V gene end was trimmed by 5 bases and the J gene end by 3 bases; junction bases not matched to a gene: 9. CDR3 region: CAWAPGLGFYEQYF. CDR3 sequence (DNA): TGTGCCTGGGCCCCGGGACTAGGTTTCTACGAGCAGTACTTC.

This rearrangement joins TRBV6-6 to TRBJ2-3; D is unresolved. The CDR3 runs to 12 residues. The germline gives CDR1 MNHNY, CDR2 SVGAGI (reference sequence). Trimming cost V 8 bases and J 1 base, with 7 bases left between them. CDR3 sequence reads: CASRLGTDTQYF. The CDR3 DNA is TGTGCCAGCCGGTTGGGCACAGATACGCAGTATTTT.

This clone appeared a single time. The V call is TRBV19, the J call TRBJ1-4; D is undetermined. CDR3 length: 15 residues. Trimming left V 5 bases short and J 4 bases short, with 14 bases between. The germline CDR1 and CDR2 sequences are LNHDA and SQIVND (reference sequence). This chain's CDR3 is CASSYGPSYNEKLFF. The CDR3 DNA follows: TGTGCCAGTAGTTACGGGCCTAGCTATAATGAAAAACTGTTTTTT.

In this sample, this clone turned up once. The chain joins TRBV2 to TRBJ2-7; unclear D gene. The CDR3 is 11 amino acids. Germline CDR1 is SNHLY and CDR2 is FYNNEI. The germline V and J ends were trimmed by 8 bases and 6 bases, with 11 bases remaining between them. This chain's CDR3 is CASQRVGEQYF. As DNA, the CDR3 is TGTGCCAGCCAACGGGTCGGCGAGCAGTACTTC.

The chain is built from TRBV7-7 and TRBJ2-5; no clear D. The V gene's germline CDR1 is SSHAT and CDR2 FNYEAQ (reference sequence). This CDR3 has 15 residues. V was pared by 1 base and J by 1 base, with 10 bases between. CDR3 amino acids: CASSLGVTSQETQYF. CDR3 coding DNA: TGTGCCAGCAGCTTAGGTGTAACCTCCCAAGAGACCCAGTACTTC.

The chain couples TRBV28 to TRBJ1-4; D uncertain. Trimming shortened V by 6 bases and J by 6 bases, and 17 bases separated the two germline ends. Germline-derived CDR1 and CDR2 are MDHEN and SYDVKM. The CDR3 extends over 15 amino acids. The CDR3 nucleotides read TGTGCCAGCAGCATCCTCCGAGACATTGATGAAAAACTGTTTTTT. Residues: CASSILRDIDEKLFF.

The rearrangement joins TRBV7-3 to TRBJ1-1; perhaps TRBD1 as D (6 bases). Trimming took 5 bases from V and 5 from J, leaving 15 bases between them. Germline V gene lookup returns CDR1 SGHTA and CDR2 FQGTGA. This CDR3 is built from 14 residues. For the CDR3, the DNA is TGTGCCAGCAGCCCCGGGGGGGGCCGGACTGAAGCTTTCTTT. Its translation: CASSPGGGRTEAFF.